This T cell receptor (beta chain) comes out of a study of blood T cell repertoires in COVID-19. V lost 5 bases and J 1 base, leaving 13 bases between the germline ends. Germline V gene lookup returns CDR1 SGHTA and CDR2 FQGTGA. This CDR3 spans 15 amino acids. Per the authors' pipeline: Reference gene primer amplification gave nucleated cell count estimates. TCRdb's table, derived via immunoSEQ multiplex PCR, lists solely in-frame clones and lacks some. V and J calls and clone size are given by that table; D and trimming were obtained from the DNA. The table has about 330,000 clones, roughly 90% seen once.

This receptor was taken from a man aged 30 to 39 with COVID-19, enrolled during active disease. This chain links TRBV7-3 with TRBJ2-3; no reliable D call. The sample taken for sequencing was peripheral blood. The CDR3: CASSQMGPGTDTQYF. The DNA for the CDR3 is TGTGCCAGCAGCCAGATGGGCCCCGGCACAGATACGCAGTATTTT.